This TCR beta chain was captured in a study of beta chain features in type 1 diabetes. Across the study: Taken together, all samples contributed 107,917,701 examined sorted cells.

The entirety of the isolated RNA underwent reverse transcription, so expressed TCRB transcripts were sequenced. TCRdb's copy holds only in-frame clones and misses some; the assay was immunoSEQ multiplex PCR. The table shows roughly 380,000 clones, with 15% to 20% occurring only once. This clone appeared a few times. This TCR was recovered from a woman aged 18-35 years in good health. The sample comprised naive CD4+ T cells from blood.

This CDR3 is CASSEQGRQQPQHF. In DNA, the CDR3 is TGTGCCAGCAGCGAACAGGGCCGTCAGCAGCCCCAGCATTTT. The chain recombines TRBV7-2 with TRBJ1-5; D is possibly TRBD1 (6 bases). CDR3 length: 14 amino acids. V lost 5 bases and J 7 bases, leaving 15 bases between the germline ends. Germline loops: CDR1 SGHTA, CDR2 FQGNSA.